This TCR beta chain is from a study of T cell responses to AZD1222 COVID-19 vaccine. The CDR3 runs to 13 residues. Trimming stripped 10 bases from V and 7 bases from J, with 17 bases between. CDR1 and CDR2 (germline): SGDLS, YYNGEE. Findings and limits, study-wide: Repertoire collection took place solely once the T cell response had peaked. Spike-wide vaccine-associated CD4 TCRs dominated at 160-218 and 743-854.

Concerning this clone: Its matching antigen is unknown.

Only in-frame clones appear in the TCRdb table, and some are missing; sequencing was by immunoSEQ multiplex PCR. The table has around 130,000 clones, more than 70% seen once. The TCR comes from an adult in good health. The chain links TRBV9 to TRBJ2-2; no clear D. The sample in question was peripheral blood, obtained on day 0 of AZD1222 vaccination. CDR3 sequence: CASGARESGELFF. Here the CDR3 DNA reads TGTGCCTCCGGCGCTAGGGAAAGCGGGGAGCTGTTTTTT.